The rows below give T cell receptor beta chains drawn from one sample of a study of blood T cells in healthy people across ages. TCRdb used MiXCR to reprocess the 5' RACE reads, holding one entry per CDR3 protein. Altogether about 1.5 million distinct CDR3 sequences are present, approximately 43% being singletons, with the ten largest covering about 4%. The source material was blood. These TCRs come from a woman younger than 30 in good health. Both conserved end residues are part of each CDR3. The D gene is left open where the match is weak. Clone size appears in some rows only: once, few, many, or a class for an expanded clone.

clone size: -; V gene: TRBV20-1; J gene: TRBJ1-1; D gene: -; CDR3 DNA: TGCAGTGCTCCTAACAGGGAGAGAACTGATGAAGCTTTCTTT; CDR3 protein: CSAPNRERTDEAFF
clone size: -; V gene: TRBV20-1; J gene: TRBJ1-1; D gene: -; CDR3 DNA: TGCAGTGCTAGGCGTAGGGCCGTAGGGAACACTGAAGCTTTCTTT; CDR3 protein: CSARRRAVGNTEAFF
clone size: -; V gene: TRBV25-1; J gene: TRBJ2-1; D gene: -; CDR3 DNA: TGTGCCAGCAGCTACAGGGTAGGCGAGCAGTTATTC; CDR3 protein: CASSYRVGEQLF
clone size: -; V gene: TRBV24-1; J gene: TRBJ2-2; D gene: -; CDR3 DNA: TGTGCCACCAGTGATTCGAATCCAGCTCCGAACACCGGGGAGCTGTTTTTT; CDR3 protein: CATSDSNPAPNTGELFF
clone size: -; V gene: TRBV29-1; J gene: TRBJ2-7; D gene: TRBD2; CDR3 DNA: TGCAGCGTTGTTGGGACTAGCGATCTATACCAGCAGTACTTC; CDR3 protein: CSVVGTSDLYQQYF
clone size: once; V gene: TRBV4-1; J gene: TRBJ1-5; D gene: -; CDR3 DNA: TGCGCCAGCAGCCAAGTTTTTCAGGGTCGGAATCAGCCCCAGCATTTT; CDR3 protein: CASSQVFQGRNQPQHF
clone size: -; V gene: TRBV20-1; J gene: TRBJ2-7; D gene: -; CDR3 DNA: TGCAGTGCTACCCGGACAAAGACCTACGAGCAGTACTTC; CDR3 protein: CSATRTKTYEQYF
clone size: -; V gene: TRBV7-9; J gene: TRBJ2-3; D gene: TRBD2; CDR3 DNA: TGTGCCAGCAGCTCGACTAGCGTCCACACAGATACGCAGTATTTT; CDR3 protein: CASSSTSVHTDTQYF
clone size: -; V gene: TRBV7-9; J gene: TRBJ2-3; D gene: TRBD2; CDR3 DNA: TGTGCCAGCAGCTTGACGGGGGGGCTGGATACGCAGTATTTT; CDR3 protein: CASSLTGGLDTQYF
clone size: -; V gene: TRBV12-3/TRBV12-4; J gene: TRBJ2-3; D gene: -; CDR3 DNA: TGTGCCAGCAGTTTAGCTAAGACTACGATCACAGATACGCAGTATTTT; CDR3 protein: CASSLAKTTITDTQYF
clone size: few; V gene: TRBV11-2; J gene: TRBJ1-5; D gene: -; CDR3 DNA: TGTGCCAGCAGCTTAGTGGGGGTTGGACCCCAGCATTTT; CDR3 protein: CASSLVGVGPQHF
clone size: few; V gene: TRBV20-1; J gene: TRBJ1-6; D gene: -; CDR3 DNA: TGCAGTGCTAGTATGGGGGCAATGAATTCACCCCTCCACTTT; CDR3 protein: CSASMGAMNSPLHF
clone size: few; V gene: TRBV7-2; J gene: TRBJ2-3; D gene: -; CDR3 DNA: TGTGCCAGCAGCTTAGCCACCAACACAGATACGCAGTATTTT; CDR3 protein: CASSLATNTDTQYF
clone size: many; V gene: TRBV5-1; J gene: TRBJ2-5; D gene: TRBD2; CDR3 DNA: TGCGCCAGCAGCTTGACTAGCGGGGGTGAGACCCAGTACTTC; CDR3 protein: CASSLTSGGETQYF
clone size: -; V gene: TRBV12-3/TRBV12-4; J gene: TRBJ1-1; D gene: -; CDR3 DNA: TGTGCCAGCAGTTTCCTAGGACGGACGAACACTGAAGCTTTCTTT; CDR3 protein: CASSFLGRTNTEAFF
clone size: -; V gene: TRBV7-9; J gene: TRBJ1-5; D gene: -; CDR3 DNA: TGTGCCAGCAGCCCCTCCGGCCCCGGGAGCAATCAGCCCCAGCATTTT; CDR3 protein: CASSPSGPGSNQPQHF
clone size: -; V gene: TRBV20-1; J gene: TRBJ2-5; D gene: -; CDR3 DNA: TGCAGTGCCCAAGGCGGGGTTCCAGAGACCCAGTACTTC; CDR3 protein: CSAQGGVPETQYF
clone size: few; V gene: TRBV20-1; J gene: TRBJ2-3; D gene: -; CDR3 DNA: TGCAGTGCTAGAGCCCTAATGACGGGGATCACAGATACGCAGTATTTT; CDR3 protein: CSARALMTGITDTQYF
clone size: few; V gene: TRBV10-3; J gene: TRBJ1-2; D gene: -; CDR3 DNA: TGTGCCATCAGTGGAGTTGGGGGTCCTATTGGCTACACCTTC; CDR3 protein: CAISGVGGPIGYTF
clone size: -; V gene: TRBV27; J gene: TRBJ1-5; D gene: -; CDR3 DNA: TGTGCCAGCAGGGGGCTCAATCAGCCCCAGCATTTT; CDR3 protein: CASRGLNQPQHF
clone size: few; V gene: TRBV5-1; J gene: TRBJ1-1; D gene: -; CDR3 DNA: TGCGCCAGCAGCTTGAGACCGATGAACACTGAAGCTTTCTTT; CDR3 protein: CASSLRPMNTEAFF
clone size: -; V gene: TRBV12-5; J gene: TRBJ1-6; D gene: -; CDR3 DNA: TGTGCTAGTGGCAGCGGAGATAATTCACCCCTCCACTTT; CDR3 protein: CASGSGDNSPLHF
clone size: once; V gene: TRBV4-2; J gene: TRBJ1-1; D gene: -; CDR3 DNA: TGTGCCGGCAGCCAAGGGATTGGGGGGAAAGCTTTCTTT; CDR3 protein: CAGSQGIGGKAFF
clone size: -; V gene: TRBV7-2; J gene: TRBJ1-6; D gene: TRBD1; CDR3 DNA: TGTGCCAGCAGCTTAGTAACAGGGGTATACTCACCCCTCCACTTT; CDR3 protein: CASSLVTGVYSPLHF
clone size: -; V gene: TRBV21-1; J gene: TRBJ2-2; D gene: -; CDR3 DNA: TGTGCCAGCAGCCCCCGGGAGTTGGCCGGGGAGCTGTTTTTT; CDR3 protein: CASSPRELAGELFF
clone size: few; V gene: TRBV6-2/TRBV6-3; J gene: TRBJ2-3; D gene: -; CDR3 DNA: TGTGCCAGCAGCCGAACCGACAGTTCACCCACAGATACGCAGTATTTT; CDR3 protein: CASSRTDSSPTDTQYF
clone size: many; V gene: TRBV7-2; J gene: TRBJ2-1; D gene: -; CDR3 DNA: TGCGCCAGCAGTGTTGCATCCTACAATGAGCAGTTCTTC; CDR3 protein: CASSVASYNEQFF
clone size: -; V gene: TRBV7-2; J gene: TRBJ2-3; D gene: -; CDR3 DNA: TGTGCCAGCAGCAACCTGGGTGACCATAGCACAGATACGCAGTATTTT; CDR3 protein: CASSNLGDHSTDTQYF
clone size: once; V gene: TRBV18; J gene: TRBJ2-5; D gene: -; CDR3 DNA: TGTGCCAGCTCACACCGCGCAGAGACCCAGTACTTC; CDR3 protein: CASSHRAETQYF
clone size: -; V gene: TRBV7-9; J gene: TRBJ2-7; D gene: -; CDR3 DNA: TGTGCCAGCAGCAGCCCCCTTAGCAGACCCGGGTTCTACGAGCAGTACTTC; CDR3 protein: CASSSPLSRPGFYEQYF
clone size: -; V gene: TRBV27; J gene: TRBJ2-5; D gene: TRBD2; CDR3 DNA: TGTGCCAGCAGTTCCCTAGCGGGAGTTCACAATGAGCAGTACTTC; CDR3 protein: CASSSLAGVHNEQYF
clone size: -; V gene: TRBV6-2/TRBV6-3; J gene: TRBJ1-2; D gene: -; CDR3 DNA: TGTGCCACCAACATAGGAGGACAGCTCTATGGCTACACCTTC; CDR3 protein: CATNIGGQLYGYTF
clone size: -; V gene: TRBV27; J gene: TRBJ2-3; D gene: TRBD2; CDR3 DNA: TGTGCCAGCAGTCCGGGGACTAGCGGGAGGTCAGATACGCAGTATTTT; CDR3 protein: CASSPGTSGRSDTQYF
clone size: few; V gene: TRBV29-1; J gene: TRBJ2-1; D gene: -; CDR3 DNA: TGCAGCGTTCCGTGGGGACGTGAGCAGTTCTTC; CDR3 protein: CSVPWGREQFF
clone size: once; V gene: TRBV2; J gene: TRBJ2-5; D gene: -; CDR3 DNA: TGTGCCAGCTCGCGACAGGCGGTGCAAGAGACCCAGTACTTC; CDR3 protein: CASSRQAVQETQYF
clone size: -; V gene: TRBV2; J gene: TRBJ1-2; D gene: -; CDR3 DNA: TGTGCCAGCAGTGTCGGGGTACTTGGCTACACCTTC; CDR3 protein: CASSVGVLGYTF
clone size: few; V gene: TRBV4-1; J gene: TRBJ2-5; D gene: TRBD1; CDR3 DNA: TGCGCCAGCAGCGTACAGGGGGTCCAAGAGACCCAGTACTTC; CDR3 protein: CASSVQGVQETQYF
clone size: -; V gene: TRBV6-2/TRBV6-3; J gene: TRBJ2-1; D gene: TRBD1; CDR3 DNA: TGTGCCAGCAGGACGACAGGGGTCGGGGATATTGAGCAGTTCTTC; CDR3 protein: CASRTTGVGDIEQFF
clone size: few; V gene: TRBV4-1; J gene: TRBJ2-3; D gene: -; CDR3 DNA: TGCGCCAGCAGCCAAGGACGGGGGGCAGTAGCCGTCCGGGCAGATACGCAGTATTTT; CDR3 protein: CASSQGRGAVAVRADTQYF
clone size: -; V gene: TRBV7-9; J gene: TRBJ1-4; D gene: TRBD1; CDR3 DNA: TGTGCAAGCAGCTTCCAGGGACAGGGGTCTGAAAAACTGTTTTTT; CDR3 protein: CASSFQGQGSEKLFF
clone size: -; V gene: TRBV29-1; J gene: TRBJ2-6; D gene: TRBD1; CDR3 DNA: TGCAGCGTTGGAGCGGGGACAGGGCCCTCTGGGGCCAACGTCCTGACTTTC; CDR3 protein: CSVGAGTGPSGANVLTF